Listed below are T cell receptor beta chains from one sample, sequenced in a study of blood T cells in healthy people across ages. TCRdb analysed the 5' RACE reads with MiXCR anew, one entry per CDR3 protein. The table includes some 1.1 million distinct CDR3 sequences, approximately 38% detected once. The sequenced sample consisted of blood. These TCRs come from a man aged 18 to 29 in good health. Each CDR3 is given without its conserved first and last residue. D genes are given only for firm matches.

d_gene: .; j_gene: .; v_gene: TRBV4-3; CDR3aa: ASSLQPGWTYNEQY
d_gene: .; j_gene: TRBJ1-5; v_gene: TRBV4-3; CDR3aa: ASSQDRGVNQPQH
d_gene: TRBD2; j_gene: .; v_gene: TRBV4-3; CDR3aa: ASSQDHDSGAYEQY
d_gene: .; j_gene: TRBJ1-1; v_gene: TRBV12-3/TRBV12-4; CDR3aa: ASSLNLSDEAF
d_gene: .; j_gene: TRBJ2-1; v_gene: TRBV29-1; CDR3aa: SAGQGEEQF
d_gene: .; j_gene: TRBJ1-6; v_gene: TRBV6-2/TRBV6-3; CDR3aa: ASRDSGYNSPLH
d_gene: TRBD1; j_gene: TRBJ1-2; v_gene: TRBV10-3; CDR3aa: AISAPRGRGYGYT
d_gene: .; j_gene: TRBJ1-1; v_gene: TRBV12-3/TRBV12-4; CDR3aa: ASSTGLNTEAF
d_gene: TRBD2; j_gene: TRBJ2-1; v_gene: TRBV5-6; CDR3aa: ASRDQSGGTYNEQF
d_gene: TRBD2; j_gene: TRBJ2-1; v_gene: TRBV29-1; CDR3aa: SVEDGAGRAYNEQF
d_gene: TRBD2; j_gene: TRBJ2-1; v_gene: TRBV11-2; CDR3aa: ASSLALAGAWNEQF
d_gene: .; j_gene: TRBJ1-1; v_gene: TRBV12-3/TRBV12-4; CDR3aa: ASIGTGQRTEAF
d_gene: TRBD2; j_gene: TRBJ2-4; v_gene: TRBV20-1; CDR3aa: SATTSETSYVQY
d_gene: .; j_gene: TRBJ2-3; v_gene: TRBV7-2; CDR3aa: ASSSQGADTQY
d_gene: .; j_gene: TRBJ2-3; v_gene: TRBV11-2; CDR3aa: AGSLVEDTQY
d_gene: .; j_gene: TRBJ1-1; v_gene: TRBV7-8; CDR3aa: ASSSVGREAF
d_gene: .; j_gene: TRBJ2-6; v_gene: TRBV12-3/TRBV12-4; CDR3aa: ASSSTRRDTSSGANVLT
d_gene: .; j_gene: TRBJ1-1; v_gene: TRBV20-1; CDR3aa: SATPRGTEAF
d_gene: .; j_gene: TRBJ2-7; v_gene: TRBV27; CDR3aa: ASSTRTEGSYEQY
d_gene: .; j_gene: TRBJ1-2; v_gene: TRBV9; CDR3aa: ASSVGPDSNYGYT
d_gene: .; j_gene: TRBJ1-6; v_gene: TRBV3-1; CDR3aa: ASSQDFLGRVSPLH
d_gene: .; j_gene: TRBJ2-1; v_gene: TRBV4-1; CDR3aa: ASSQGHLRRDTTYEQF
d_gene: TRBD2; j_gene: TRBJ2-1; v_gene: TRBV13; CDR3aa: ASSLIPSGRVDRNEQF
d_gene: TRBD2; j_gene: TRBJ2-2; v_gene: TRBV20-1; CDR3aa: SASAGLENTGELF
d_gene: .; j_gene: TRBJ2-6; v_gene: TRBV20-1; CDR3aa: SARGTGANVLT
d_gene: .; j_gene: TRBJ1-2; v_gene: TRBV21-1; CDR3aa: ASRPHGYT
d_gene: .; j_gene: TRBJ2-1; v_gene: TRBV12-3/TRBV12-4; CDR3aa: ASTPRTAGNEQF
d_gene: .; j_gene: TRBJ2-1; v_gene: TRBV12-3/TRBV12-4; CDR3aa: ASSRGHPSRHEQF
d_gene: .; j_gene: TRBJ2-3; v_gene: TRBV20-1; CDR3aa: SANTHLRADTQY
d_gene: .; j_gene: TRBJ2-1; v_gene: TRBV6-5; CDR3aa: ASRTRHEQF
d_gene: .; j_gene: TRBJ2-3; v_gene: TRBV3-1; CDR3aa: ASSQGGAHTDTQY
d_gene: .; j_gene: TRBJ1-3; v_gene: TRBV12-3/TRBV12-4; CDR3aa: ASSFPRLKRNTIY
d_gene: .; j_gene: TRBJ2-1; v_gene: TRBV6-2/TRBV6-3; CDR3aa: VSSYHQVNNEQF